This T cell receptor beta chain was captured in a study of blood T cell repertoires in COVID-19. In the source study's methods: Quantification of nucleated cells was approximated via reference gene primer amplification. Sequenced by immunoSEQ multiplex PCR; TCRdb stores in-frame clones only, minus some. V and J calls and clone size follow that table, whereas D and trimming were derived from the DNA. Of about 170,000 clones in the sample, around 82% were seen once. V was trimmed by 0 bases and J by 3 bases, leaving 14 bases between them. Germline V CDR1 and CDR2: LNHDA, SQIVND (reference sequence). CDR3 length: 16 residues.

The sequenced sample was peripheral blood. V and J are TRBV19 and TRBJ1-2, with a possible D match to TRBD1 (5 bases). This receptor was taken from a human donor with acute or convalescent COVID-19. The donor label of this sample is uncertain. CDR3 nucleotides: TGTGCCAGTAGTATAGAGCGGGGCAGAACCCACTATGGCTACACCTTC. Encoded protein: CASSIERGRTHYGYTF.